The sequence of this T cell receptor beta chain was determined in a study of blood T cells in healthy people across ages. Regarding the study as a whole: Across the age range, TCR beta diversity per million T cells fell in a roughly linear way.

The sample holds a few counts of this clonotype. Its matching antigen is unknown. A second about 7 to 12 cycle PCR used barcoded and J-beta primers. TCRdb itself ran the 5' RACE reads through MiXCR, one entry per CDR3 protein. The sample consists of about 1 million distinct CDR3 sequences, 40% to 50% of them appearing once. Aged about 6 to 100, donors were systemically healthy Caucasians from Russia. This TCR came from a woman aged 55-70 years in good health. Sequenced sample: blood.

As DNA, the CDR3 is TGTGCCAGTAGTAACCCCTTCCTAAATGAGCAGTTCTTC. Its translation is CASSNPFLNEQFF. The chain has TRBV19 and TRBJ2-1; D remains ambiguous. CDR1 is LNHDA and CDR2 is SQIVND in the germline V gene (reference sequence). The V gene lost 4 bases and the J gene lost 7 bases, with 11 bases spanning the gap. The CDR3 length is 13 residues.